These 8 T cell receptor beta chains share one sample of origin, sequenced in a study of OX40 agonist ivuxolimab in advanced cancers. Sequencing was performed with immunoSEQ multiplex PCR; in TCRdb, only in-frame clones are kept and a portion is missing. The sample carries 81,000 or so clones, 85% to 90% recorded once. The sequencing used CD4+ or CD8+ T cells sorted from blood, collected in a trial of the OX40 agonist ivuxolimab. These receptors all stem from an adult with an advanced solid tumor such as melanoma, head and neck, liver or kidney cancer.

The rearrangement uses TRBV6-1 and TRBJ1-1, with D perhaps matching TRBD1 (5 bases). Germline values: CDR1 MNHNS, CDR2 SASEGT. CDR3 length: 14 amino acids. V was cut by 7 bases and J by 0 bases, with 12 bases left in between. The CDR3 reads CASISGPMNTEAFF. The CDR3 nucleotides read TGTGCCAGCATATCAGGGCCCATGAACACTGAAGCTTTCTTT.

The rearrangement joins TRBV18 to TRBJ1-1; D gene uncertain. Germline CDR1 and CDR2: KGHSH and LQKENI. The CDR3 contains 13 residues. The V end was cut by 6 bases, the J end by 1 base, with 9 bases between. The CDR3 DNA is TGTGCCAGCTCCATGACCAAGAACACTGAAGCTTTCTTT. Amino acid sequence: CASSMTKNTEAFF.

The CDR3 is CASSFKWEQYF. The CDR3 coding sequence is TGTGCCAGCAGCTTTAAGTGGGAGCAGTACTTC. The chain is built from TRBV7-2 and TRBJ2-7; no clear D. Per the germline V gene, CDR1 is SGHTA and CDR2 is FQGNSA. This CDR3 is built from 11 residues. The V end was cut by 3 bases, the J end by 7 bases, with 7 bases between.

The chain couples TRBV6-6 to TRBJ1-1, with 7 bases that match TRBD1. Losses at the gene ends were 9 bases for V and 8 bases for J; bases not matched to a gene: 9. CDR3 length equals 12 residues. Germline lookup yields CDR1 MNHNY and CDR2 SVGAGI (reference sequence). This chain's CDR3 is CASSRGRIEAFF. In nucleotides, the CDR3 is TGTGCCAGTTCAAGGGGGCGGATAGAAGCTTTCTTT.

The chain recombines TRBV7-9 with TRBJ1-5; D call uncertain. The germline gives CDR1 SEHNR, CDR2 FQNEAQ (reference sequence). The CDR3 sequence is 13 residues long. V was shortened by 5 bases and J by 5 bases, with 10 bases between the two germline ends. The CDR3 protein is CASSPSPYQPQHF. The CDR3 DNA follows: TGTGCCAGCAGCCCTTCACCCTATCAGCCCCAGCATTTT.

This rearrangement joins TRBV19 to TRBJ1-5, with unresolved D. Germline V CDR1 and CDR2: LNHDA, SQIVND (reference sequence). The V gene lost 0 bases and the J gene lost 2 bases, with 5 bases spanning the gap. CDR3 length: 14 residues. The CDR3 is CASSIDRGNQPQHF. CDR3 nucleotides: TGTGCCAGTAGTATAGACCGAGGCAATCAGCCCCAGCATTTT. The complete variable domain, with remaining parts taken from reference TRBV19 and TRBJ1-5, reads DGGITQSPKYLFRKEGQNVTLSCEQNLNHDAMYWYRQDPGQGLRLIYYSQIVNDFQKGDIAEGYSVSREKKESFPLTVTSAQKNPTAFYLCASSIDRGNQPQHFGDGTRLSIL.

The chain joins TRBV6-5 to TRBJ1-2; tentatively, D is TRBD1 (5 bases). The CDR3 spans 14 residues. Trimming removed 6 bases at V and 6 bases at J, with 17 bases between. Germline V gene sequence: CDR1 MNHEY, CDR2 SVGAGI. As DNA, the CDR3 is TGTGCCAGCAGCCACGAAAGGACACCGAATGGCTACACCTTC. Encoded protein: CASSHERTPNGYTF.

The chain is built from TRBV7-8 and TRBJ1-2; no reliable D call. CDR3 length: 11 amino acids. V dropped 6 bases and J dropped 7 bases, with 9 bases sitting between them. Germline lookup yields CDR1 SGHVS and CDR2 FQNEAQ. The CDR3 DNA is TGTGCCAGCAGAGGAGGAGGTGGCTACACCTTC. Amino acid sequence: CASRGGGGYTF. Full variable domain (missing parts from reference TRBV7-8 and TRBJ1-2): GAGVSQSPRYKVAKRGQDVALRCDPISGHVSLFWYQQALGQGPEFLTYFQNEAQLDKSGLPSDRFFAERPEGSVSTLKIQRTQQEDSAVYLCASRGGGGYTFGSGTRLTVV.